Only a few counts were recorded for the clone carrying this T cell receptor beta chain. Using immunoSEQ multiplex PCR, the repertoire was profiled, and TCRdb retains in-frame clones only, with some absent. This repertoire shows about 3,900 clones, 75% to 85% found once; its top ten account for around 4.9%. Lymphocytes from graft epithelium and lamina propria were isolated. The entry originates in a study of graft-versus-host responses after intestinal transplantation. The CDR3 is made up of 17 amino acids. V was pared by 6 bases and J by 1 base, with 5 bases of the junction left unmatched. Germline V gives CDR1 PRHDT, CDR2 FYEKMQ (reference sequence).

The TCR comes from a human patient who received an intestinal transplant, so some T cells may come from the graft donor. The chain uses TRBV13 and TRBJ2-4; 14 bases fit TRBD2. Specimen: ileum tissue, collected nearly 670 days after intestinal transplant. The CDR3 is CASSSWTSGGAKNIQYF. The CDR3 DNA sequence: TGTGCCAGCAGTTCCTGGACTAGCGGGGGGGCCAAAAACATTCAGTACTTC.